This passage covers 21 T cell receptor beta chains from one sample sequenced in a study of T cell responses to AZD1222 COVID-19 vaccine (dated by TCRdb to about 2021). Interpreted using the paper, the time point label stands for: about 28 days (+/-7) after the second vaccine dose. This specimen's treatment or condition label, interpreted: meningococcal conjugate vaccine given as trial control. Library generation was performed with the immunoSEQ multiplex PCR assay. TCRdb carries this immuneACCESS record with in-frame sequences only. Its versions omit some clonotypes, under half of them owing to an unresolved V gene in the studies checked, with the rest unexplained. Present in this sample are 150,000 to 200,000 clones, 70% to 90% of which were seen just once. 3.5% to 4.5% of the sample belongs to the ten largest clones. Sequencing was performed on peripheral blood, taken 28 days after the second dose of the MenACWY control vaccine. Every receptor here comes from an adult who received the MenACWY meningococcal vaccine as a control.

J is TRBJ2-3 and V is TRBV6-6; 7 bases line up with TRBD2. Germline CDR1 is MNHNY and CDR2 is SVGAGI (reference sequence). The CDR3 runs to 16 residues. The J segment lost 1 base and the V segment lost 6 bases, leaving 10 bases of the junction unmatched. CDR3 DNA: TGTGCCAGCAGGGCGAGTGAGGGAGGGGGCACAGATACGCAGTATTTT. It codes for CASRASEGGGTDTQYF.

The chain employs TRBV18 and TRBJ1-6, with D possibly matching TRBD1 (6 bases). The germline V gene encodes CDR1 KGHSH and CDR2 LQKENI. The length of the CDR3 is 18 residues. V was trimmed by 3 bases and J by 7 bases, leaving 22 bases between them. CDR3 sequence reads: CASSPRATQTGTNSPLHF. For the CDR3, the DNA is TGTGCCAGCTCACCGAGGGCTACACAGACCGGGACAAATTCACCCCTCCACTTT. Drawing the rest from reference TRBV18 and TRBJ1-6, the complete variable domain is NAGVMQNPRHLVRRRGQEARLRCSPMKGHSHVYWYRQLPEEGLKFMVYLQKENIIDESGMPKERFSAEFPKEGPSILRIQQVVRGDSAAYFCASSPRATQTGTNSPLHFGNGTRLTVT.

The V gene is TRBV27, the J gene TRBJ1-1, with D perhaps TRBD1 (6 bases). Germline V lookup: CDR1 MNHEY, CDR2 SMNVEV (reference sequence). This CDR3 contains 17 residues. The V end was cut by 3 bases, the J end by 5 bases, with 22 bases between. The chain's CDR3 is CASSFRVLGGAGTEAFF. In DNA, the CDR3 is TGTGCCAGCAGTTTTAGGGTACTGGGGGGCGCGGGTACTGAAGCTTTCTTT.

J is TRBJ2-7 and V is TRBV19, with TRBD1 matching over 10 bases. Germline V gene lookup returns CDR1 LNHDA and CDR2 SQIVND (reference sequence). Unmatched junction bases numbered 6, after V lost 4 bases and J lost 6 bases. This CDR3 comprises 14 residues. The CDR3 nucleotides read TGTGCCAGTAGTACCCCGGGACAGGGGCTCGAGCAGTACTTC. Translating gives CASSTPGQGLEQYF.

The chain employs TRBV7-3 and TRBJ1-1, with D tentatively TRBD1 (6 bases). V was clipped by 3 bases and J by 2 bases, with 10 bases between them. The CDR3 is 14 amino acids. Germline CDR1 SGHTA, CDR2 FQGTGA. For the CDR3, the DNA is TGTGCCAGCAGCTTTACAGGGACTAACACTGAAGCTTTCTTT. This gives the protein CASSFTGTNTEAFF.

The chain combines TRBV24-1 with TRBJ1-5; 9 nucleotides agree with TRBD1. This CDR3 contains 15 residues. Germline CDR1 KGHDR, CDR2 SFDVKD. The ends lost 6 bases at V and 5 bases at J; junction bases unmatched: 7. The CDR3: CATSSSGQGYQPQHF. Written as DNA, the CDR3 is TGTGCCACCAGTAGCTCGGGACAGGGTTATCAGCCCCAGCATTTT.

The CDR3 nucleotides read TGTGCCAGCAGCCCGCTGGGACTGAACAATGAGCAGTTCTTC. The encoded protein is CASSPLGLNNEQFF. The rearrangement links TRBV7-8 to TRBJ2-1, with a tentative D call TRBD2 (6 bases). The CDR3 runs 14 residues. Germline V CDR1 and CDR2: SGHVS, FQNEAQ. The V end lost 5 bases, the J end lost 5 bases, and 13 bases lay between the germline ends.

This clone was counted between two and nine times. The rearrangement uses TRBV19 and TRBJ2-7; D assignment may be TRBD1 or TRBD2 (5 bases each). The CDR3 is 13 residues long. Looked up from germline, CDR1 is LNHDA and CDR2 is SQIVND (reference sequence). Trimming shortened V by 8 bases and J by 1 base, and 12 bases separated the two germline ends. The CDR3 is CASARDGSYEQYF. The CDR3 nucleotides are TGTGCCAGTGCCCGGGACGGGTCCTACGAGCAGTACTTC.

This chain links TRBV4-3 with TRBJ2-3; D might be TRBD1 (6 bases). In germline, CDR1 is LGHNA, CDR2 YSLEER. The CDR3 is made up of 15 amino acids. V gave up 0 bases and J gave up 2 bases, with 9 bases separating them. For the CDR3, the DNA is TGCGCCAGCAGCCAAGACCAGGGGACCACAGATACGCAGTATTTT. Translating it yields CASSQDQGTTDTQYF.

V usage is TRBV11-2 and J usage is TRBJ1-2, with D uncertain. CDR3 length equals 15 residues. Germline CDR1 SGHAT, CDR2 FQNNGV. Between the trimmed V and J ends, which lost 0 bases and 1 base, there was a span of 9 bases. CDR3 in amino acids: CASSLDIGLNYGYTF. For the CDR3, the DNA is TGTGCCAGCAGCTTAGATATCGGTCTTAACTATGGCTACACCTTC.

V gene TRBV5-4 combines with J gene TRBJ2-5; TRBD1 might be the D (5 bases). V shed 4 bases and J shed 1 base, with 8 bases lying between them. The CDR3 runs 13 residues. Germline V gene data show CDR1 as SGHNT and CDR2 as YYREEE (reference sequence). Here the CDR3 reads CASSRQSQETQYF. CDR3 nucleotide sequence: TGTGCCAGCAGCCGACAGTCCCAAGAGACCCAGTACTTC. Combining the CDR3 with reference TRBV5-4 and TRBJ2-5 gives the whole variable domain ETGVTQSPTHLIKTRGQQVTLRCSSQSGHNTVSWYQQALGQGPQFIFQYYREEENGRGNFPPRFSGLQFPNYSSELNVNALELDDSALYLCASSRQSQETQYFGPGTRLLVL.

J is TRBJ1-6 and V is TRBV27; D gene unclear. The CDR3 loop spans 17 amino acids. The germline V gene has CDR1 MNHEY and CDR2 SMNVEV (reference sequence). Trimming left V 6 bases short and J 0 bases short, with 15 bases between. CDR3 DNA sequence: TGTGCCAGCAGGAGGGCTGGCCAGAGCTCCTATAATTCACCCCTCCACTTT. Amino acids: CASRRAGQSSYNSPLHF.

The count of this clone is one. The chain couples TRBV18 to TRBJ2-3; unclear D gene. The V end lost 2 bases, the J end lost 4 bases, and 16 bases lay between the germline ends. The CDR3 covers 16 residues. From germline, CDR1 is KGHSH and CDR2 LQKENI. CDR3: CASSPGKGLGADTQYF. CDR3 nucleotide sequence: TGTGCCAGCTCACCAGGCAAGGGTCTGGGTGCAGATACGCAGTATTTT. Full variable domain (rest looked up from reference TRBV18 and TRBJ2-3): NAGVMQNPRHLVRRRGQEARLRCSPMKGHSHVYWYRQLPEEGLKFMVYLQKENIIDESGMPKERFSAEFPKEGPSILRIQQVVRGDSAAYFCASSPGKGLGADTQYFGPGTRLTVL.

This chain uses TRBV5-1 with TRBJ2-7; D gene ambiguous. The ends were cut back, 3 bases at V and 0 bases at J, with 7 bases in the middle. CDR3 size: 13 residues. CDR1 is SGHRS and CDR2 is YFSETQ in the germline V gene. CDR3: CASSWTNSYEQYF. The CDR3 DNA is TGCGCCAGCAGCTGGACGAACTCCTACGAGCAGTACTTC.

This chain links TRBV6-2 or TRBV6-3 with TRBJ2-7, with 9 bases lining up with TRBD2. V trimming: 4 bases; J trimming: 6 bases; junction bases outside the gene matches: 10. There are 15 residues in the CDR3. From germline, CDR1 is MNHEY and CDR2 SVGEGT. The CDR3 bases are TGTGCCAGCAGTTTACTAGCGGGCGCCGAGGGCGAGCAGTACTTC. This translates into CASSLLAGAEGEQYF.

The rearrangement joins TRBV18 to TRBJ2-3, with a tentative D call TRBD2 (6 bases). Germline assignment: CDR1 KGHSH and CDR2 LQKENI. The CDR3 totals 16 residues. The V and J ends lost 3 bases and 6 bases respectively, with 19 bases between them. DNA for the CDR3: TGTGCCAGCTCACCCCGACTAGAGGCCCTGTCGGATACGCAGTATTTT. Amino acids: CASSPRLEALSDTQYF.

The chain uses TRBV7-9 and TRBJ2-2; D unclear. Germline-derived CDR1 and CDR2 are SEHNR and FQNEAQ (reference sequence). The V gene lost 5 bases and the J gene lost 7 bases, with 14 bases spanning the gap. This CDR3 region has 14 residues. This CDR3 is CASSVNPERGELFF. The DNA of the CDR3 is TGTGCCAGCAGCGTGAACCCCGAGCGCGGGGAGCTGTTTTTT.

The gene calls are TRBV19 and TRBJ2-3; D unclear. The CDR3 is 14 amino acids. From germline, CDR1 is LNHDA and CDR2 SQIVND (reference sequence). V lost 5 bases to trimming and J lost 6 bases, with 15 bases between them. In DNA form, the CDR3 reads TGTGCCAGTAGTGAAGGTCGGGTAGGGGATACGCAGTATTTT. It encodes CASSEGRVGDTQYF.

The chain combines TRBV27 with TRBJ2-1; D possibly matches TRBD1 or TRBD2 (5 bases each). This CDR3 spans 16 amino acids. Per the germline V gene, CDR1 is MNHEY and CDR2 is SMNVEV (reference sequence). Trimming took 6 bases from V and 6 from J, leaving 21 bases between them. The CDR3 nucleotides are TGTGCCAGCAGCAATCCTCTCGGGGCGAAGCGCAATGAGCAGTTCTTC. Translating it yields CASSNPLGAKRNEQFF.

The rearrangement joins TRBV29-1 to TRBJ2-5, with D maybe TRBD1 (6 bases). V was pared by 3 bases and J by 7 bases, with 15 bases between. The CDR3 consists of 13 residues. Germline loops: CDR1 SQVTM, CDR2 ANQGSEA. For the CDR3, the DNA is TGCAGCGTTGAGGGACAAGGGGTCCGGACCCAGTACTTC. Its translation: CSVEGQGVRTQYF.

The CDR3 reads CASKNSGNTIYF. The CDR3 bases are TGTGCCAGCAAGAACTCTGGAAACACCATATATTTT. The J gene is TRBJ1-3, the V gene TRBV6-5; D is uncertain. Between the trimmed V and J ends, which lost 7 bases and 0 bases, there was a span of 4 bases. CDR1 and CDR2 (germline): MNHEY, SVGAGI. The CDR3 contains 12 residues.